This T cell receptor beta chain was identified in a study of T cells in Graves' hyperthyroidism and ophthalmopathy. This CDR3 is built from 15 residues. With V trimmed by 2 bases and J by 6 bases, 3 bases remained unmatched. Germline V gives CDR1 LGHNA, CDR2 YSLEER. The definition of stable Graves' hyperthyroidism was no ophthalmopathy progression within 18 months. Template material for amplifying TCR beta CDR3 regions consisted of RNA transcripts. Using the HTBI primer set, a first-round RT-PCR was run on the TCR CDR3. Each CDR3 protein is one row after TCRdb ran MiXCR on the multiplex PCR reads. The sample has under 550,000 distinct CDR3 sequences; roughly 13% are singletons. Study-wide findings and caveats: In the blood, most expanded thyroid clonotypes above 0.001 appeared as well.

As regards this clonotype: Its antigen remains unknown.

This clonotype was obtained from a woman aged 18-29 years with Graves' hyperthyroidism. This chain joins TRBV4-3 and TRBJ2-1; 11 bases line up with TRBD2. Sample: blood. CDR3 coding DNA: TGCGCCAGCAGCCAACTACTAGCGGGAGTCAATGAGCAGTTCTTC. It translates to CASSQLLAGVNEQFF.